This entry is about one T cell receptor beta chain. Its target antigen remains unknown. No much larger clone is present one base from it, and per-base qualities are unavailable. This sample was taken from a study of blood T cell repertoires in COVID-19 (dated by TCRdb to 2020 to 2021). Turning to the overall study: For ImmuneRACE Cohort 3, a participant was defined as recovered based on two consecutive negative NP/OP PCR tests, clearance by a healthcare professional, or resolution of symptoms. Samples from collaborators originated in the United States, Italy and Spain and spanned both the acute and convalescent phases of COVID-19. The prospective study material was composed of cDNA or gDNA derived from T cells, B-cell-depleted T cells, or PBMCs. Deeply sampled blood TCRbeta repertoires from subjects exposed to, actively infected with, or recovered from COVID-19 were included in the dataset. The repertoires were released in a freely available public database meant as a resource for research on the immune response to SARS-CoV-2. Samples were obtained from the ongoing ImmuneRACE study (first 160 participants) and from over a thousand subjects provided by 6 global collaborators. Sample metadata almost always included a de-identified subject ID, COVID-19 status, age in years and sex. Where available, HLA class I and class II types were taken from metadata supplied by the sample provider and were not determined by assay-based typing.

Points the paper makes about the study in general: The amount of clinical and demographic metadata varied by source and participant and was provided uncurated.

The immunoSEQ Assay, a bias-controlled multiplex PCR, was used to amplify TCRbeta CDR3 regions from genomic DNA. In the source study's methods: The number of nucleated cells in each sample was estimated by amplification of reference gene primers within the assay. To quantify the absolute abundance of each unique TCRbeta CDR3 rearrangement, sequence reads were collapsed and filtered. Productive Simpson clonality was computed per sample as the square root of Simpson's diversity index over productive rearrangements. TCRdb took over this immuneACCESS table, retaining in-frame rearrangements with V and J assigned. Such tables are incomplete; in checked studies, under half of the missing clones stem from an unresolved V gene, and the remainder is unexplained. The V and J calls and clone size are taken from that table; D and trimming were inferred from the DNA. In all, the sample holds around 360,000 clones, and about 90% of those were seen once. The top ten constitute 1.5% to 2% of the sample.

CDR1 and CDR2, looked up from the germline V gene, are SNHLY and FYNNEI. V was cut back by 6 bases and J by 0 bases, leaving a gap of 11 bases between them. The CDR3, cysteine through phenylalanine, is 15 amino acids long. CDR3 DNA only is kept here, 45 bases in frame from base 1. Participants in the prospective study were enrolled through a virtual design, were aged about 18 to 100 years, and lived in 24 United States geographic areas. In the prospective study, cohorts were assigned on the basis of participant-reported clinical history obtained from a screening survey and a study questionnaire. Mobile phlebotomists in the prospective study collected whole blood, serum and a nasopharyngeal or oropharyngeal swab from every participant. Prospective study participants could optionally give additional blood draws and questionnaires over a roughly two-month period. Prospective study blood samples were shipped either frozen or at room temperature before DNA extraction.

Rearrangement joined TRBV2 to TRBJ2-2; TRBD1 is possibly the D segment (5 matching bases). The sequenced material came from PBMCs or T cells enriched from blood (not recorded which). The sequence was obtained from a man aged 40-50 years in a cohort exposed to, infected with or recovered from COVID-19 (not recorded which). The CDR3 in this case is CASRVDRTNTGELFF. The DNA reads TGTGCCAGCAGGGTCGACAGAACGAACACCGGGGAGCTGTTTTTT.